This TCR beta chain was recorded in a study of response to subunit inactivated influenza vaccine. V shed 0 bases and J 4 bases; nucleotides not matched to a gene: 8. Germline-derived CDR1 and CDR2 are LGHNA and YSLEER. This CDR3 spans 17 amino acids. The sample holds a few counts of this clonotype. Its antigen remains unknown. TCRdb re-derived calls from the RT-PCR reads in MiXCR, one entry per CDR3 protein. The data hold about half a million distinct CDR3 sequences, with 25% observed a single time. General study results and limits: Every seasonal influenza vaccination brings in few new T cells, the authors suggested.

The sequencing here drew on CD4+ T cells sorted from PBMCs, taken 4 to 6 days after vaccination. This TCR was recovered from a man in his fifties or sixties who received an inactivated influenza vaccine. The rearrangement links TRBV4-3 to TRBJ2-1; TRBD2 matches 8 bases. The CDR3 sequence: CASSQDDGRGAYNEQFF. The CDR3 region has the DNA TGCGCCAGCAGCCAAGATGATGGGCGGGGGGCTTACAATGAGCAGTTCTTC.